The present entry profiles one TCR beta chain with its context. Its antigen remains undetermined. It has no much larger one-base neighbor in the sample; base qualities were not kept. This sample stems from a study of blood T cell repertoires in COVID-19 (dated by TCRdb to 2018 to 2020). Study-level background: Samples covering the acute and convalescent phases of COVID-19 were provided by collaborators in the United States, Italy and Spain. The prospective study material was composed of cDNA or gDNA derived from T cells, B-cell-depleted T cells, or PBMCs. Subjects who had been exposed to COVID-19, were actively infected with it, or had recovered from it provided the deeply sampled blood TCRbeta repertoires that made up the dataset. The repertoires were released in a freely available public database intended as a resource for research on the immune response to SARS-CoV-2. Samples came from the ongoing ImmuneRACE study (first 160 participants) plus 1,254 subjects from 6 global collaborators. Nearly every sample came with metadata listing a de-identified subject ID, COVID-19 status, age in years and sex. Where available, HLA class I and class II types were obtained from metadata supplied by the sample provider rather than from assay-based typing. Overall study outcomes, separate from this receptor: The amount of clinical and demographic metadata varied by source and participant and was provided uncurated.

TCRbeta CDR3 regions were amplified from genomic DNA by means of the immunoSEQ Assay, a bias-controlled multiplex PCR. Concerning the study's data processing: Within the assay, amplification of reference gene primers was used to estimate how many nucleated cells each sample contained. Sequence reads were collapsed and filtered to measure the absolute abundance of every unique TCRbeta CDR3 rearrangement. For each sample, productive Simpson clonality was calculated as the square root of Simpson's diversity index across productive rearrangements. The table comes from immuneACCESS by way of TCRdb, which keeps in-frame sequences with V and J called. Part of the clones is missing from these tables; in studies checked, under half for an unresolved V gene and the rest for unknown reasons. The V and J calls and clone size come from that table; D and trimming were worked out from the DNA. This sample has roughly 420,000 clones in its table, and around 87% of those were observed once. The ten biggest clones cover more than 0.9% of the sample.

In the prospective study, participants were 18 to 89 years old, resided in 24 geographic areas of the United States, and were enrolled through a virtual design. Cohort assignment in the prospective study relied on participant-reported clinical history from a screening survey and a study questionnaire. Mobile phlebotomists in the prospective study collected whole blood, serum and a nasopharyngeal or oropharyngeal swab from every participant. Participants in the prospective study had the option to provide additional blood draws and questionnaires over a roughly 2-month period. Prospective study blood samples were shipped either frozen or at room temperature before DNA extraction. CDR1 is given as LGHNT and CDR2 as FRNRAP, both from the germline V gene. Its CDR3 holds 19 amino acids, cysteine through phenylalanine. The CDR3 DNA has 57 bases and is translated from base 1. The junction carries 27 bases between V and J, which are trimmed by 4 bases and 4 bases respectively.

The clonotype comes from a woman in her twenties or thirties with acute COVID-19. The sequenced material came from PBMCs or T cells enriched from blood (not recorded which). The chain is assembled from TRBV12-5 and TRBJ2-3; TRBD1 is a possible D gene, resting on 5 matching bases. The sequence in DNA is TGTGCTAGTGGTTCGCCCTTGGTTGATGGGCAGGGTTGGGCAGATACGCAGTATTTT. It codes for CASGSPLVDGQGWADTQYF.